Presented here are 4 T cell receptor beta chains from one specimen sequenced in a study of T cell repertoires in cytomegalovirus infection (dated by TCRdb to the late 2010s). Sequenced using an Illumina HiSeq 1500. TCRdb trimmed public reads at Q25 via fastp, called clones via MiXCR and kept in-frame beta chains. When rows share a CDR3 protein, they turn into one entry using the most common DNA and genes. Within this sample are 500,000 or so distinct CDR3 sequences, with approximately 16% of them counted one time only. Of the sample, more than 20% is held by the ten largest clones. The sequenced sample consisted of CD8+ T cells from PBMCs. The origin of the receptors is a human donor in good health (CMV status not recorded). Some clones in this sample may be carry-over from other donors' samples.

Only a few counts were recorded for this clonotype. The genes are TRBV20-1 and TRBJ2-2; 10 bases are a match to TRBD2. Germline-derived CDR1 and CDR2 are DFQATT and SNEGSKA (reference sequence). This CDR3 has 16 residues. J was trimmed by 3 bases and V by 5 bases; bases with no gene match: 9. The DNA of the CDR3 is TGCAGTGCTGGGCCGAGGGGACTAGCGTACACCGGGGAGCTGTTTTTT. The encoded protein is CSAGPRGLAYTGELFF.

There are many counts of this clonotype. The CDR3 region is CASSFLAYEQYF. CDR3 nucleotide sequence: TGTGCCAGCAGCTTTTTGGCCTACGAGCAGTACTTC. This rearrangement joins TRBV7-2 to TRBJ2-7; no firm D call. V lost 3 bases to trimming and J lost 2 bases, with 5 bases between them. Germline V CDR1 and CDR2: SGHTA, FQGNSA. The CDR3 runs to 12 residues.

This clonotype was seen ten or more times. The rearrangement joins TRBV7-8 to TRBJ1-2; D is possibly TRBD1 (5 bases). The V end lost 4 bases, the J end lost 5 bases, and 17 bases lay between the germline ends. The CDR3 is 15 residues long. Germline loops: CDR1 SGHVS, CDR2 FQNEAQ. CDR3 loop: CASSYSGRVGYGYTF. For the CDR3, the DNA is TGTGCCAGCAGCTATTCGGGACGGGTCGGGTATGGCTACACCTTC.

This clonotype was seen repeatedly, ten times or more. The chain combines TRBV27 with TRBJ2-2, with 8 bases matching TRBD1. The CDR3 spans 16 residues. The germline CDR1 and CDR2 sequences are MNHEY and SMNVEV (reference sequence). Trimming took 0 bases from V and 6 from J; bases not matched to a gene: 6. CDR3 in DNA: TGTGCCAGCAGTTTATCGAGGACAGGGATGCCCGGGGAGCTGTTTTTT. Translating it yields CASSLSRTGMPGELFF.